This TCR beta chain was profiled in a study of blood T cell repertoires in COVID-19. Overall study: Specimens from acute and convalescent COVID-19 originated in the United States, Italy and Spain.

The CDR3 totals 16 residues. Losses at the gene ends were 4 bases for V and 2 bases for J; bases not matched to a gene: 7. CDR1 MNHNY and CDR2 SVGAGI come from the germline V gene (reference sequence). TCRdb's table, derived via immunoSEQ multiplex PCR, lists solely in-frame clones and lacks some. In the table there are 60,000 or so clones, about 81% of which are singletons. The chain couples TRBV6-6 to TRBJ2-3; TRBD2 agrees at 9 bases. The source of this sequence is a human donor in a cohort sampled during active COVID-19. Specimen: peripheral blood. This chain's CDR3 is CASSWLTSGYTDTQYF. CDR3 coding DNA: TGTGCCAGCAGTTGGTTGACTAGCGGATACACAGATACGCAGTATTTT.